The 14 T cell receptor beta chains below come from one sample, sequenced in a study of T cells in Graves' hyperthyroidism and ophthalmopathy. The TCR beta CDR3 regions underwent amplification using RNA transcripts as the source. When the TCR CDR3 underwent first-round RT-PCR, the HTBI primer set was used. TCRdb recomputed calls from the multiplex PCR reads with MiXCR, one row per CDR3 protein. Here the sample spans about 360,000 distinct CDR3 sequences, over 15% being singletons. The sample taken for sequencing was blood. These receptors were taken from a woman younger than 35 with Graves' hyperthyroidism.

The sample holds many counts of this clonotype. V usage is TRBV12-3 or TRBV12-4 and J usage is TRBJ1-2, with 9 positions matching TRBD1. V was clipped by 2 bases and J by 7 bases; unmatched bases: 11. The CDR3 has 16 amino acids. The CDR3 region is CASSLYPWRQGVGYTF. In nucleotides, the CDR3 is TGTGCCAGCAGTTTATATCCGTGGAGACAGGGGGTTGGCTACACCTTC.

This clonotype has ten or more counts. J is TRBJ1-1 and V is TRBV6-1; tentatively, D is TRBD1 (5 bases). Germline V gene lookup returns CDR1 MNHNS and CDR2 SASEGT. The CDR3 is 14 amino acids. V was trimmed by 7 bases and J by 4 bases, leaving 16 bases between them. CDR3 amino acids: CASMVFRDGTEAFF. DNA for the CDR3: TGTGCCAGCATGGTATTCCGGGACGGCACTGAAGCTTTCTTT.

This clonotype occurred many times. This chain's CDR3 is CATSRDRPAGPQHF. Here the CDR3 DNA reads TGTGCCACCAGCAGAGATCGCCCCGCCGGGCCCCAGCATTTT. The V call is TRBV15, the J call TRBJ1-5; D not certain. Germline V CDR1 and CDR2: LNHNV, YYDKDF (reference sequence). The length of the CDR3 is 14 residues. V was pared by 0 bases and J by 9 bases, with 12 bases between.

This clonotype was counted ten times or more. The gene calls are TRBV6-1 and TRBJ2-7; D perhaps matches TRBD2 (7 bases). Trimming cost V 6 bases and J 8 bases, with 26 bases left between them. CDR3 length: 16 residues. CDR1 is MNHNS, CDR2 SASEGT, per germline. Here the CDR3 reads CASSDRGRGILDQQYF. As DNA, the CDR3 is TGTGCCAGCAGCGACCGGGGGCGGGGGATTCTCGACCAGCAGTACTTC.

The V and J genes are TRBV6-1 and TRBJ1-1; weak D call: TRBD1 (5 bases). V was cut by 2 bases and J by 3 bases, with 10 bases left in between. Germline CDR1 reads MNHNS; CDR2 reads SASEGT. CDR3 size: 14 residues. The CDR3 loop is CASSERWGYTEAFF. The CDR3 DNA follows: TGTGCCAGCAGTGAAAGATGGGGCTACACTGAAGCTTTCTTT.

The J gene is TRBJ1-2, the V gene TRBV28; a weak D match, TRBD1 (5 bases). The V gene's germline CDR1 is MDHEN and CDR2 SYDVKM. Trimming left V 5 bases short and J 0 bases short, with 13 bases between. The CDR3 has 15 residues. The CDR3 region has the DNA TGTGCCAGCAGTGAAAGACAGACCTCTAACTATGGCTACACCTTC. It is translated as CASSERQTSNYGYTF.

This clonotype has more than one count but fewer than ten. The rearrangement joins TRBV14 to TRBJ1-2; D is possibly TRBD1 (5 bases). Germline V gene data show CDR1 as SGHDN and CDR2 as FVKESK. V lost 4 bases and J 3 bases, leaving 18 bases between the germline ends. There are 16 residues in the CDR3. The chain's CDR3 is CASSPTNRNWDYGYTF. In DNA, the CDR3 is TGTGCCAGCAGCCCCACCAACAGGAATTGGGACTATGGCTACACCTTC.

The CDR3 spells CASSTQHPNTGELFF. The CDR3 DNA follows: TGTGCCAGCAGCACACAGCATCCGAACACCGGGGAGCTGTTTTTT. The chain has TRBV2 and TRBJ2-2; D remains unclear. V was trimmed by 6 bases and J by 0 bases, leaving 11 bases between them. CDR3 size: 15 residues. Germline V CDR1 and CDR2: SNHLY, FYNNEI.

This chain connects TRBV27 to TRBJ1-1; no clear D. Trimming took 2 bases from V and 2 from J, leaving 12 bases between them. Per germline, CDR1 MNHEY and CDR2 SMNVEV (reference sequence). This CDR3 region has 15 residues. Written as DNA, the CDR3 is TGTGCCAGCAGTTTAGGCGGGGTGGGAAACACTGAAGCTTTCTTT. Protein: CASSLGGVGNTEAFF.

This clonotype was detected many times. The chain recombines TRBV6-5 with TRBJ1-1; D might be TRBD1 (6 bases). The CDR3 loop spans 15 amino acids. V was cut by 4 bases and J by 1 base, with 13 bases left in between. Germline V lookup: CDR1 MNHEY, CDR2 SVGAGI. In nucleotides, the CDR3 is TGTGCCAGCAGTTCCTATGGGACACGGAACACTGAAGCTTTCTTT. This translates into CASSSYGTRNTEAFF.

V gene TRBV28 combines with J gene TRBJ2-2, with TRBD1 as a possible D gene (5 bases). In germline, CDR1 is MDHEN, CDR2 SYDVKM. The V gene lost 8 bases and the J gene lost 5 bases, with 15 bases spanning the gap. The CDR3 extends over 14 amino acids. The CDR3 region has the DNA TGTGCCAGCCGGTTTCAGGGTCGGACCGGGGAGCTGTTTTTT. It specifies CASRFQGRTGELFF.

This clonotype was detected many times. V is TRBV18 and J is TRBJ1-5; TRBD1 matches 7 bases. CDR3 length: 14 residues. J lost 4 bases, V lost 4 bases, and 4 bases had no gene match. CDR1 and CDR2 (germline): KGHSH, LQKENI. CDR3 protein: CASSRQGGNQPQHF. The DNA of the CDR3 is TGTGCCAGCTCACGACAGGGTGGAAATCAGCCCCAGCATTTT.

With regard to this clonotype: A read error may account for a junction end that differs from germline. The rearrangement uses TRBV20-1 and TRBJ1-5, with unresolved D. Per germline, CDR1 DFQATT and CDR2 SNEGSKA (reference sequence). CDR3 length equals 14 residues. CDR3 protein: CSSRVADSNQPQHF. The CDR3 nucleotides are TGCAGTTCTAGAGTAGCCGATAGCAATCAGCCCCAGCATTTT.

This clonotype has a count of ten or more. This chain links TRBV20-1 with TRBJ1-1; weak D call: TRBD1 (5 bases). CDR1 is DFQATT, CDR2 SNEGSKA, per germline (reference sequence). CDR3 size: 11 residues. V lost 6 bases and J lost 4, with 9 bases in between. The CDR3 DNA is TGCAGTGCAGCAGGGCTCACTGAAGCTTTCTTT. Translation: CSAAGLTEAFF.